What follows are 13 T cell receptor beta chains derived from one specimen sequenced in a study of beta chain features in type 1 diabetes. Sequenced material consisted of expressed TCRB transcripts (all of the isolated RNA was reverse transcribed). Generated by immunoSEQ multiplex PCR, the TCRdb table keeps only in-frame clones and is missing some. The sample carries approximately 470,000 clones, around 30% recorded once. The material sequenced was naive CD4+ T cells from blood. The origin of the receptors is a man younger than 30 in good health.

This clone was seen only a few times. This chain connects TRBV25-1 to TRBJ2-1; D is unclear. The CDR3 is 14 amino acids. V lost 7 bases and J 4 bases, leaving 14 bases between the germline ends. Germline lookup yields CDR1 MGHDK and CDR2 SYGVNS. The CDR3 bases are TGTGCCAGCACCGAAGTGGGAAAATACAATGAGCAGTTCTTC. Amino acids: CASTEVGKYNEQFF.

This clone was detected only a few times. V gene TRBV2 combines with J gene TRBJ2-4; 7 nucleotides agree with TRBD1. Germline-derived CDR1 and CDR2 are SNHLY and FYNNEI. With 7 bases clipped from V and 9 bases from J, the junction kept 6 bases outside the gene matches. The CDR3 totals 12 residues. The CDR3 sequence is CASTGDSTIQYF. The CDR3 DNA reads TGTGCCAGCACCGGGGACAGTACCATTCAGTACTTC.

The V and J genes are TRBV30 and TRBJ2-7; TRBD2 might be the D (5 bases). This CDR3 has 15 residues. V was shortened by 2 bases and J by 0 bases, with 14 bases between the two germline ends. Germline V gives CDR1 GTSNPN, CDR2 SVGIG (reference sequence). DNA of the CDR3: TGTGCCTGGAGTCGGGTAGCGATGAGCTCCTACGAGCAGTACTTC. Protein: CAWSRVAMSSYEQYF.

The sample holds a few counts of this clone. This chain joins TRBV29-1 and TRBJ2-1; D gene unclear. The CDR3 spans 13 residues. Germline CDR1 SQVTM, CDR2 ANQGSEA. Trimming stripped 1 base from V and 6 bases from J, with 10 bases between. CDR3 loop: CSVEVQTGNEQFF. The CDR3 DNA reads TGCAGCGTTGAAGTCCAGACTGGCAATGAGCAGTTCTTC.

V is TRBV7-9 and J is TRBJ2-7; D remains ambiguous. The CDR3 sequence is 14 residues long. Per the germline V gene, CDR1 is SEHNR and CDR2 is FQNEAQ (reference sequence). Trimming took 5 bases from V and 3 from J, leaving 14 bases between them. The CDR3 is CASSVLGAGYEQYF. In nucleotides, the CDR3 is TGTGCCAGCAGCGTATTGGGCGCCGGCTACGAGCAGTACTTC.

V and J are TRBV30 and TRBJ2-4; TRBD1 aligns across 7 bases. Trimming removed 0 bases from V and 4 bases from J; junction bases left unmatched: 6. CDR3 length equals 15 residues. Germline V gene lookup returns CDR1 GTSNPN and CDR2 SVGIG (reference sequence). The CDR3 DNA reads TGTGCCTGGAGTGTACAGGGGACCGGGAAAAACATTCAGTACTTC. Amino acids: CAWSVQGTGKNIQYF.

As to this clone: This specimen includes other DNA sequences encoding the same CDR3. This sequence joins TRBV5-1 and TRBJ2-6; D is perhaps TRBD2 (5 bases). The CDR3 is made up of 15 amino acids. CDR1 SGHRS and CDR2 YFSETQ come from the germline V gene. Trimming removed 1 base from V and 2 bases from J, with 7 bases in between. The CDR3 spells CASSLRGPGANVLTF. Written as DNA, the CDR3 is TGCGCCAGCAGCTTGCGCGGGCCTGGGGCCAACGTCCTGACTTTC.

The table lists this clone with a few counts. The same CDR3 can be traced to other DNA sequences in this sample. This chain uses TRBV7-8 with TRBJ2-3; D call uncertain. The CDR3 runs to 13 residues. Trimming shortened V by 1 base and J by 6 bases, and 8 bases separated the two germline ends. Germline CDR1 reads SGHVS; CDR2 reads FQNEAQ. This CDR3 reads CASSLGGTDTQYF. The CDR3, as DNA: TGTGCCAGCAGCTTAGGCGGAACTGATACGCAGTATTTT. Combining the CDR3 with reference TRBV7-8 and TRBJ2-3 gives the whole variable domain GAGVSQSPRYKVAKRGQDVALRCDPISGHVSLFWYQQALGQGPEFLTYFQNEAQLDKSGLPSDRFFAERPEGSVSTLKIQRTQQEDSAVYLCASSLGGTDTQYFGPGTRLTVL.

The sample holds a few counts of this clone. The V call is TRBV25-1, the J call TRBJ1-2; no clear D gene. The germline CDR1 and CDR2 sequences are MGHDK and SYGVNS. The CDR3 is 12 amino acids. V was clipped by 5 bases and J by 6 bases, with 10 bases between them. CDR3 DNA: TGTGCCAGCAGTCTCCCGCCAGATGGCTACACCTTC. Its translation: CASSLPPDGYTF.

This rearrangement joins TRBV5-1 to TRBJ2-3, with TRBD1 as a possible D gene (6 bases). Germline assignment: CDR1 SGHRS and CDR2 YFSETQ. Trimming removed 3 bases from V and 5 bases from J, with 13 bases in between. The CDR3 has 14 residues. CDR3 sequence: CASSSTGSVDTQYF. The CDR3 nucleotides read TGCGCCAGCAGCTCGACAGGATCCGTAGATACGCAGTATTTT.

The chain has TRBV10-3 and TRBJ1-1; D call uncertain. V lost 4 bases to trimming and J lost 2 bases, with 11 bases between them. The CDR3 length is 14 residues. Germline CDR1 ENHRY, CDR2 SYGVKD. The CDR3 DNA follows: TGTGCCATCAGTGTTAGCCACATCAACACTGAAGCTTTCTTT. It translates to CAISVSHINTEAFF.

This clone has a handful of counts. The V gene is TRBV30, the J gene TRBJ2-2; weak D call: TRBD1 (5 bases). CDR1 and CDR2 from the germline V gene are GTSNPN and SVGIG (reference sequence). The CDR3 runs 14 residues. V lost 4 bases, J lost 2 bases, and 11 bases lay in between. The CDR3 DNA reads TGTGCCTGGATCCAGGGTGTAAACACCGGGGAGCTGTTTTTT. Protein sequence: CAWIQGVNTGELFF.

The rearrangement uses TRBV29-1 and TRBJ1-1, with D possibly TRBD1 on 5 matching bases. This CDR3 is built from 12 residues. Trimming pared 6 bases from V and 0 bases from J, leaving 8 bases between. From germline, CDR1 is SQVTM and CDR2 ANQGSEA. DNA of the CDR3: TGCAGCGTGGGACTGATGAACACTGAAGCTTTCTTT. This codes for CSVGLMNTEAFF.